The T cell receptor (beta chain) described here comes from a study of T-cell reconstitution after alpha-beta-depleted transplantation in children. Many counts were recorded for this clonotype. The antigen is undetermined. For TCRbeta, the library was prepared with unique molecular identifiers. TCRdb re-analysed the PCR reads in MiXCR, keeping a single row per CDR3 protein. Here the sample spans 700,000 or so distinct CDR3 sequences, over 10% being singletons. The study, taken as a whole, reports: The authors attributed T-cell counts and diversity one year after transplant mostly to newly produced T cells. Several hundred rapidly expanded clones from non-depleted graft cells reportedly supplied alpha-beta T cells about two months post-transplant. Elevated TCRbeta diversity at day 60 was traced, in some patients, to surviving recipient T cells and thymic progenitors.

The CDR3 totals 15 residues. In germline, CDR1 is SGHTA, CDR2 FQGNSA. The V gene lost 1 base and the J gene lost 5 bases, with 13 bases spanning the gap. The sequence was obtained from a girl aged 2 to 10 with congenital amegakaryocytic thrombocytopenia, due to receive a stem cell transplant. This sequence joins TRBV7-2 and TRBJ2-3; no firm D call. Here the sequenced sample was PBMCs, taken before TCRalphabeta/CD19-depleted stem cell transplant. The CDR3 loop reads CASSLEGTGIDTQYF. As DNA, the CDR3 is TGTGCCAGCAGCTTAGAGGGTACTGGGATAGATACGCAGTATTTT.